These 11 T cell receptor beta chains were sequenced from one sample in a study of identical twins. TCRdb passed the 5' RACE reads through MiXCR, listing each CDR3 protein once. In the table there are approximately 670,000 distinct CDR3 sequences, around 6% of which are singletons. The specimen was naive T cells sorted from blood. The receptors were sampled from a man aged 18 to 30 in good health.

This clonotype was observed a few times. The rearrangement uses TRBV27 and TRBJ2-7, with 8 bases fitting TRBD2. Germline trimming cut 6 bases from V and 7 bases from J; bases unmatched to any gene: 11. The length of the CDR3 is 14 residues. CDR1 MNHEY and CDR2 SMNVEV come from the germline V gene (reference sequence). CDR3 in DNA: TGTGCCAGCAGACAACTAGCGGTACTGGGGGAGCAGTACTTC. Protein: CASRQLAVLGEQYF.

This clonotype was recorded many times. Here the CDR3 reads CSVSGRARNEQFF. In DNA form, the CDR3 reads TGCAGCGTTAGCGGGAGGGCCCGCAATGAGCAGTTCTTC. The chain has TRBV29-1 and TRBJ2-1; the match to TRBD2 covers 10 bases. There are 13 residues in the CDR3. J was trimmed by 6 bases and V by 5 bases; bases with no gene match: 4. Germline V gene data show CDR1 as SQVTM and CDR2 as ANQGSEA.

The sample holds many counts of this clonotype. Compared with germline, one end of the junction differs, possibly owing to a read error. The CDR3 sequence is CASSSGTGNEKLFF. CDR3 DNA sequence: TGTGCCAGCAGCTCCGGGACAGGGAATGAAAAACTGTTTTTT. The chain employs TRBV5-1 and TRBJ1-4, with 9 bases matching TRBD1. The CDR3 is 14 residues long. The germline CDR1 and CDR2 sequences are SGHRS and YFSETQ.

In regard to this clonotype: This could be a read error, since a much larger clone is one nucleotide away. CDR3 region: CASGLVGTGSYNEQFF. In DNA, the CDR3 is TGTGCCAGCGGCTTAGTCGGGACAGGGTCCTACAATGAGCAGTTCTTC. The rearrangement links TRBV11-2 to TRBJ2-1, with 9 positions matching TRBD1. The germline V gene has CDR1 SGHAT and CDR2 FQNNGV. This CDR3 region has 16 residues. Drawing the rest from reference TRBV11-2 and TRBJ2-1, the complete variable domain is EAGVAQSPRYKIIEKRQSVAFWCNPISGHATLYWYQQILGQGPKLLIQFQNNGVVDDSQLPKDRFSAERLKGVDSTLKIQPAKLEDSAVYLCASGLVGTGSYNEQFFGPGTRLTVL.

This clonotype was counted between two and nine times. V and J are TRBV27 and TRBJ2-7, with D possibly matching TRBD1 (5 bases). Germline CDR1 and CDR2: MNHEY and SMNVEV (reference sequence). The CDR3 runs 12 residues. Trimming took off 8 bases at V and 6 bases at J, with 14 bases between the two ends. The CDR3 bases are TGTGCCAGCGGGCAGGGCCCGGGCGAGCAGTACTTC. Encoded protein: CASGQGPGEQYF.

The rearrangement joins TRBV5-6 to TRBJ2-3, with TRBD1 matching over 8 bases. Per germline, CDR1 SGHDT and CDR2 YYEEEE. V was clipped by 4 bases and J by 4 bases; unmatched bases: 11. The CDR3 is made up of 16 amino acids. CDR3: CASSLRETGVADTQYF. The DNA for the CDR3 is TGTGCCAGCAGCCTCAGAGAGACAGGGGTGGCAGATACGCAGTATTTT. Using reference TRBV5-6 and TRBJ2-3 for the parts outside the CDR3, the full variable domain is DAGVTQSPTHLIKTRGQQVTLRCSPKSGHDTVSWYQQALGQGPQFIFQYYEEEERQRGNFPDRFSGHQFPNYSSELNVNALLLGDSALYLCASSLRETGVADTQYFGPGTRLTVL.

The rearrangement uses TRBV7-3 and TRBJ2-1; 7 nucleotides agree with TRBD1. J gave up 14 bases and V 5 bases, and 9 bases lay outside the gene matches. The CDR3 runs 12 residues. Germline CDR1 and CDR2: SGHTA and FQGTGA. The DNA of the CDR3 is TGTGCCAGCAGCCCCGGGACAGTAGAAAAGTTCTTC. Translating gives CASSPGTVEKFF.

This clonotype has a count of ten or more. The J gene is TRBJ2-4, the V gene TRBV2; possibly TRBD2 for D (5 bases). V was clipped by 5 bases and J by 5 bases, with 10 bases between them. The CDR3 extends over 13 amino acids. From germline, CDR1 is SNHLY and CDR2 FYNNEI. The CDR3 DNA reads as TGTGCCAGCAGTAAAAGGCGGGAAAACATTCAGTACTTC. Its protein is CASSKRRENIQYF.

This clonotype was detected many times. The rearrangement joins TRBV5-1 to TRBJ2-1; D gene uncertain. Trimming stripped 2 bases from V and 0 bases from J, with 12 bases between. In germline, CDR1 is SGHRS, CDR2 YFSETQ. The CDR3 sequence is 16 residues long. The CDR3 here is CASSLDSPSSYNEQFF. Here the CDR3 DNA reads TGCGCCAGCAGCTTAGACTCTCCCAGCTCCTACAATGAGCAGTTCTTC.

The chain carries TRBV3-1 and TRBJ2-2, with TRBD2 identical over 7 bases. Germline V gene sequence: CDR1 LGHDT, CDR2 YNNKEL (reference sequence). V lost 7 bases to trimming and J lost 4 bases; unmatched junction nucleotides: 15. The CDR3 has 17 amino acids. CDR3 DNA: TGTGCCAGCACGGGACTAACACTCCCCCGGATCACCGGGGAGCTGTTTTTT. This codes for CASTGLTLPRITGELFF.

This clonotype was observed many times. V usage is TRBV29-1 and J usage is TRBJ2-3; D not certain. Deletions cut 7 bases from V and 3 bases from J, with 5 bases between. The germline V gene encodes CDR1 SQVTM and CDR2 ANQGSEA. The CDR3 is 10 residues long. CDR3 bases: TGCAGCGGTGCTACAGATACGCAGTATTTT. Translation gives CSGATDTQYF.